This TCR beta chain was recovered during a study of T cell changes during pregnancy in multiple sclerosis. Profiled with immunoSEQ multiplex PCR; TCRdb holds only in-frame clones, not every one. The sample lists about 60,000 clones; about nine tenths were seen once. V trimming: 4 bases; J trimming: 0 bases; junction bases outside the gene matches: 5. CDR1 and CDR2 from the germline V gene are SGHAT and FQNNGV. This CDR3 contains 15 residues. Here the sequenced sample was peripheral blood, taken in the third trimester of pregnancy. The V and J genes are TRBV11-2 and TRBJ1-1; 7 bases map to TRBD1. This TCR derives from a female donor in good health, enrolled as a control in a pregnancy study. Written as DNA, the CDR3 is TGTGCCAGCAGCTCAGGGGGGACAGTGAACACTGAAGCTTTCTTT. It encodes CASSSGGTVNTEAFF.